Listed here are 2 T cell receptor beta chains from one sample, sequenced in a study of T cell changes during pregnancy in multiple sclerosis. Data came from immunoSEQ multiplex PCR; TCRdb stores just in-frame clones and leaves some out. Of approximately 60,000 clones listed, about 90% are singletons. The material sequenced was CD4+ T cells from peripheral blood mononuclear cells, taken in the second trimester of pregnancy. The source is a female donor with multiple sclerosis, enrolled in a pregnancy study.

The CDR3 loop reads CASSPGRGAWGYTF. Here the CDR3 DNA reads TGTGCCAGCAGTCCCGGCAGGGGCGCATGGGGCTACACCTTC. This chain links TRBV27 with TRBJ1-2, with D possibly TRBD1 on 6 matching bases. Trimming pared 5 bases from V and 8 bases from J, leaving 18 bases between. CDR3 size: 14 residues. Germline V gene data show CDR1 as MNHEY and CDR2 as SMNVEV (reference sequence).

The chain carries TRBV5-8 and TRBJ2-1; 7 bases agree with TRBD1. The germline V gene encodes CDR1 SGHTS and CDR2 YDEGEE. V dropped 4 bases and J dropped 4; count of bases not matched to a gene: 11. The CDR3 covers 16 residues. CDR3 amino acids: CASSLRGQSLYNEQFF. The CDR3 bases are TGTGCCAGCAGCCTCCGGGGACAGAGTTTATACAATGAGCAGTTCTTC.